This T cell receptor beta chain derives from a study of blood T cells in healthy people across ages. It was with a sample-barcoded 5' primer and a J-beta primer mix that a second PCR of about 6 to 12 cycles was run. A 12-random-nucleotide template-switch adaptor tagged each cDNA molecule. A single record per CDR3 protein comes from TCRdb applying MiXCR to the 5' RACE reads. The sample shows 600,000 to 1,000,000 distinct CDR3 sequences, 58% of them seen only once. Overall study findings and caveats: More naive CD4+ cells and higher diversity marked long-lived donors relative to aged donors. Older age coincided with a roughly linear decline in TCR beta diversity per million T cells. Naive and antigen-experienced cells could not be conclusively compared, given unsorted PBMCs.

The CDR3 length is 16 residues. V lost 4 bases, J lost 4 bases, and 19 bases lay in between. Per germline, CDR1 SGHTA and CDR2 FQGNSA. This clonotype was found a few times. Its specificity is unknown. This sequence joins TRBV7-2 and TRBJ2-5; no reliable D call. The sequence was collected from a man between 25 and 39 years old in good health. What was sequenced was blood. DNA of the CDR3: TGTGCCAGCAGCTCCCAAAGAAGCGCTTCACCAGAGACCCAGTACTTC. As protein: CASSSQRSASPETQYF.